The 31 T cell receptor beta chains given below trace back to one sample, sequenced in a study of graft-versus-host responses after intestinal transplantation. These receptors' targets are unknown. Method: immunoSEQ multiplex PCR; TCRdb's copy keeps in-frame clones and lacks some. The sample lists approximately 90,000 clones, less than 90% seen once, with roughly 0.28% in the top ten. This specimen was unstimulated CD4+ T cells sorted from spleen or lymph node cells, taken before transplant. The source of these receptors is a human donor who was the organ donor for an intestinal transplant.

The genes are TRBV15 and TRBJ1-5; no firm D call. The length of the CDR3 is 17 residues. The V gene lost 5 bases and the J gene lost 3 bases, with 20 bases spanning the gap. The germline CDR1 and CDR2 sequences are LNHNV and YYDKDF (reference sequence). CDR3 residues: CATSSREGATNNQPQHF. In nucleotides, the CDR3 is TGTGCCACCAGCTCTCGAGAGGGCGCGACAAACAATCAGCCCCAGCATTTT. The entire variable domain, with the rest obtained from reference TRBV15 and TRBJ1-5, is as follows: DAMVIQNPRYQVTQFGKPVTLSCSQTLNHNVMYWYQQKSSQAPKLLFHYYDKDFNNEADTPDNFQSRRPNTSFCFLDIRSPGLGDTAMYLCATSSREGATNNQPQHFGDGTRLSIL.

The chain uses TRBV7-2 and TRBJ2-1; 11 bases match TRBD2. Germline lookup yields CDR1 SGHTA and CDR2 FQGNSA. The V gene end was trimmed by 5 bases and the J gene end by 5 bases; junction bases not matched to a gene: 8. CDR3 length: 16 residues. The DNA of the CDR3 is TGTGCCAGCAGCGCACCAAGACTAGCGGGGAACAATGAGCAGTTCTTC. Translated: CASSAPRLAGNNEQFF.

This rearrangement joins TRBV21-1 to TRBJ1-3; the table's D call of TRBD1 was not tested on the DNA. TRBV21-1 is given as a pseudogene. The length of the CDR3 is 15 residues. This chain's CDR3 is CASSRPRGPGNTIYF. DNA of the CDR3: TGTGCCAGCAGCAGGCCTAGGGGCCCTGGAAACACCATATATTTT.

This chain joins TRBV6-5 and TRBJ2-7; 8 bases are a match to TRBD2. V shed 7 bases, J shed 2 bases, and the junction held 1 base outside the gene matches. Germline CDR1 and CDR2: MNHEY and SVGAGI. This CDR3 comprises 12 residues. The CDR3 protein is CASTGLAYEQYF. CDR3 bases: TGTGCCAGCACGGGACTAGCCTACGAGCAGTACTTC.

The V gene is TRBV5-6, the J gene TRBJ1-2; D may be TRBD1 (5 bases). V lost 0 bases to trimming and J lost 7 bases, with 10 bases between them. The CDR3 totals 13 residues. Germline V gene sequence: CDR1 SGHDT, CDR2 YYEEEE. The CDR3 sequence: CASSLVGVGGYTF. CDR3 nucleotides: TGTGCCAGCAGCTTGGTAGGGGTTGGTGGCTACACCTTC. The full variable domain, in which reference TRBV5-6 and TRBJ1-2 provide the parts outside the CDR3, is DAGVTQSPTHLIKTRGQQVTLRCSPKSGHDTVSWYQQALGQGPQFIFQYYEEEERQRGNFPDRFSGHQFPNYSSELNVNALLLGDSALYLCASSLVGVGGYTFGSGTRLTVV.

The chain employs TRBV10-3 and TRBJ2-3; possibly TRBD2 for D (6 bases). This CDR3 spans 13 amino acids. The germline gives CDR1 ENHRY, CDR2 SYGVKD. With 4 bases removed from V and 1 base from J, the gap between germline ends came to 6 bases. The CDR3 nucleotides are TGTGCCATCAGTGCTAGCGGCACAGATACGCAGTATTTT. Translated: CAISASGTDTQYF.

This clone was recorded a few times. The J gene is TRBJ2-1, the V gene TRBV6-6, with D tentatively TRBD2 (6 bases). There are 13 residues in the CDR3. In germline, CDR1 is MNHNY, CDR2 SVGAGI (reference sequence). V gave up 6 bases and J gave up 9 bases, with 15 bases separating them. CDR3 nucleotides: TGTGCCAGCAGCAGACTAGATCGTGGTGAGCAGTTCTTC. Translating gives CASSRLDRGEQFF.

CDR3: CATSPGLAGSGELFF. DNA of the CDR3: TGTGCCACCTCACCGGGACTAGCGGGGTCCGGGGAGCTGTTTTTT. The rearrangement uses TRBV2 and TRBJ2-2, with 13 bases matching TRBD2. The CDR3 consists of 15 residues. The germline gives CDR1 SNHLY, CDR2 FYNNEI. V lost 10 bases and J lost 6; bases outside the gene matches: 8.

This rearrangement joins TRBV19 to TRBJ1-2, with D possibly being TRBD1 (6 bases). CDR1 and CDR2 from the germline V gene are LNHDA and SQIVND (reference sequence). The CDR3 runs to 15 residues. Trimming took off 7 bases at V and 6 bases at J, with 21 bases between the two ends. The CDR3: CASTPGAVALDGYTF. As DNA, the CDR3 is TGTGCCAGTACACCAGGGGCAGTGGCACTAGATGGCTACACCTTC.

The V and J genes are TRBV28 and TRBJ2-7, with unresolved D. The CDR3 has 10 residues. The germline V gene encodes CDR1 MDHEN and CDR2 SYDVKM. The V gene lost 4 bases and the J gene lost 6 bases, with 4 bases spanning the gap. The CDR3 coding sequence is TGTGCCAGCAGTTCTCGCGAGCAGTACTTC. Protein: CASSSREQYF.

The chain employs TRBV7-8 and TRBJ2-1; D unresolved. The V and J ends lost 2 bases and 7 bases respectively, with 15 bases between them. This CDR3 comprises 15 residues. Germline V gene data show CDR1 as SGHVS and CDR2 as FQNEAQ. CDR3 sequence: CASSLRQVGVNEQFF. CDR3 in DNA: TGTGCCAGCAGCTTAAGGCAGGTTGGTGTTAATGAGCAGTTCTTC.

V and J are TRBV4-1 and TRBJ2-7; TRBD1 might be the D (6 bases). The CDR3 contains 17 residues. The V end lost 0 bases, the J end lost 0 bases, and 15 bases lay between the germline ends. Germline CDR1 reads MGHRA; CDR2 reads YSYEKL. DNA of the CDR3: TGCGCCAGCAGCCAAGATTCTTCGGACAGAGACTCCTACGAGCAGTACTTC. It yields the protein CASSQDSSDRDSYEQYF.

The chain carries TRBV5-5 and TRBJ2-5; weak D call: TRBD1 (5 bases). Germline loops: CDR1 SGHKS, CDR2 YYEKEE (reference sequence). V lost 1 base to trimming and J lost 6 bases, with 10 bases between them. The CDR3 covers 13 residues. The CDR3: CASSLTREKTQYF. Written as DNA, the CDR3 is TGTGCCAGCAGCTTGACCAGGGAAAAGACCCAGTACTTC.

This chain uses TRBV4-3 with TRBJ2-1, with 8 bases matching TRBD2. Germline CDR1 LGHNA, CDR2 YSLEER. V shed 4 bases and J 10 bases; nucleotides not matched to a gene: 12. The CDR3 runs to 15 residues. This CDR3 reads CASSPREGVTGEQFF. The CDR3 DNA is TGCGCCAGCAGCCCCCGGGAGGGAGTGACGGGAGAGCAGTTCTTC.

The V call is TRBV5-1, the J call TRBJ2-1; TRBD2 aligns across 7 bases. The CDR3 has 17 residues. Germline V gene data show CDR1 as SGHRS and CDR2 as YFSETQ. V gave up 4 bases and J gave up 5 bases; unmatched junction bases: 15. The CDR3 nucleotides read TGCGCCAGCAGCCCAGAGGCCAGCGGGACCCTAAACAATGAGCAGTTCTTC. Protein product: CASSPEASGTLNNEQFF.

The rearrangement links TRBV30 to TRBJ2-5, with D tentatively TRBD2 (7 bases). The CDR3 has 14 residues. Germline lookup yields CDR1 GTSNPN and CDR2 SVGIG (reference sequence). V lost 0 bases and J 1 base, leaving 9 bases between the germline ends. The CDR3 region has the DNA TGTGCCTGGAGTGTGGGAGGGGGCCAAGAGACCCAGTACTTC. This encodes CAWSVGGGQETQYF.

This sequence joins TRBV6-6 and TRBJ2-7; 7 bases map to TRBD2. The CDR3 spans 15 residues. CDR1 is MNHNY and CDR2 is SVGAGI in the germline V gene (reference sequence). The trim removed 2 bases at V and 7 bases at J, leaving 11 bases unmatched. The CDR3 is CASSYATSREWEQYF. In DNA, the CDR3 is TGTGCCAGCAGTTACGCGACTAGCCGGGAATGGGAGCAGTACTTC.

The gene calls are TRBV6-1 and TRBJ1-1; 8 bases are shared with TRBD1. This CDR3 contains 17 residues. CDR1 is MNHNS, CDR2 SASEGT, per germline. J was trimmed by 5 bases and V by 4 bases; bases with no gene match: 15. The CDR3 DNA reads TGTGCCAGCAGTGCCTATCCGCGGACAGGGTTGACGACTGAAGCTTTCTTT. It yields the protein CASSAYPRTGLTTEAFF.

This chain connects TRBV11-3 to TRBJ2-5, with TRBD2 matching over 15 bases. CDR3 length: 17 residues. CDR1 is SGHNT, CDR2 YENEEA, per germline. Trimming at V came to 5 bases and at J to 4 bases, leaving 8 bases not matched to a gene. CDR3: CASSPGLAGGPRETQYF. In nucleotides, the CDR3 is TGTGCCAGCAGCCCCGGACTAGCGGGGGGGCCACGAGAGACCCAGTACTTC.

The CDR3 nucleotides are TGTGCCAGCCGGATGGGACTAGCGGGCCCGGCGTTCTTC. Protein sequence: CASRMGLAGPAFF. This chain links TRBV6-5 with TRBJ2-1, with 12 bases matching TRBD2. Trimming cost V 8 bases and J 15 bases; bases outside gene matches: 11. Per the germline V gene, CDR1 is MNHEY and CDR2 is SVGAGI. The CDR3 has 13 amino acids.

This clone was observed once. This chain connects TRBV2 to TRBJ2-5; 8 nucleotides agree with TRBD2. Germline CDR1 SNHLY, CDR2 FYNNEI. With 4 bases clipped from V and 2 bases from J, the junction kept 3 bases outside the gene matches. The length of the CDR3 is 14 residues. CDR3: CASSGTSGQETQYF. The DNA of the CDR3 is TGTGCCAGCAGTGGCACTAGCGGACAAGAGACCCAGTACTTC.

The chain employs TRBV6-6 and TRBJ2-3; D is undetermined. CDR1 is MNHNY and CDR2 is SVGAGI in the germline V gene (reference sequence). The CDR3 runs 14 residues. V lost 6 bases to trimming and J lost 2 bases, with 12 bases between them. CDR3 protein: CASSHVQATDTQYF. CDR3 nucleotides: TGTGCCAGCAGCCACGTGCAGGCCACAGATACGCAGTATTTT.

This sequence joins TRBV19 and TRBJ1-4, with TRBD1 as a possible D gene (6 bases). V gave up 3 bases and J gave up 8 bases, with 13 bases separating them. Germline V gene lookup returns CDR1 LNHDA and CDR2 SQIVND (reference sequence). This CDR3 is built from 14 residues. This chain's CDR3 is CASSIRTAREKLFF. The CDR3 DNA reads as TGTGCCAGTAGTATCCGGACAGCTCGAGAAAAACTGTTTTTT.

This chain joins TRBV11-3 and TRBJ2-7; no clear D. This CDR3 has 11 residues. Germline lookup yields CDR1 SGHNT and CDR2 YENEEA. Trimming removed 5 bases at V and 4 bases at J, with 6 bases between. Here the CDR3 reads CASSQRYEQYF. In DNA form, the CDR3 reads TGTGCCAGCAGCCAACGGTACGAGCAGTACTTC.

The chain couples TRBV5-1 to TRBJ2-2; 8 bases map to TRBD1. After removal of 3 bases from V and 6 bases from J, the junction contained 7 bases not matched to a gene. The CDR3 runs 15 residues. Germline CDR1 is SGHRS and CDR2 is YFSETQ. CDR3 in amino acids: CASSSLTGVPGELFF. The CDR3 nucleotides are TGCGCCAGCAGCTCTCTGACAGGGGTCCCCGGGGAGCTGTTTTTT.

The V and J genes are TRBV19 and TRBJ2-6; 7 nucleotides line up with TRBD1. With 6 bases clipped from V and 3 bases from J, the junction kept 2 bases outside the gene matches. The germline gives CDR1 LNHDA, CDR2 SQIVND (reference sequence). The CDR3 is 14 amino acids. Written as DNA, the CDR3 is TGTGCCAGTAGCCGACAGGGTGGGGCCAACGTCCTGACTTTC. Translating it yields CASSRQGGANVLTF.

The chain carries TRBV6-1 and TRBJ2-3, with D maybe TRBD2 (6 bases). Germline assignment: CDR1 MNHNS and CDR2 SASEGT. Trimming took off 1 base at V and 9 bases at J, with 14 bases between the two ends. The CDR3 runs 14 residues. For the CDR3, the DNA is TGTGCCAGCAGTGAAGAGGCGGGGCGGGACACGCAGTATTTT. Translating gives CASSEEAGRDTQYF.

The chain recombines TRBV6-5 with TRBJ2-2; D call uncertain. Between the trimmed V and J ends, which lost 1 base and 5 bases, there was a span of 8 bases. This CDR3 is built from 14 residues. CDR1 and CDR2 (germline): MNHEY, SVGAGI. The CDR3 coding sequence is TGTGCCAGCAGTTACTGGTCGAGTACCGGGGAGCTGTTTTTT. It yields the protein CASSYWSSTGELFF.

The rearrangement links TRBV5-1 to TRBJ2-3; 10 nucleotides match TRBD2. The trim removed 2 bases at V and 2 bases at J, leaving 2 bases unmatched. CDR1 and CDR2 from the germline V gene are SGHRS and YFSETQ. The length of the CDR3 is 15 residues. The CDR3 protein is CASSFTSGITDTQYF. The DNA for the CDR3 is TGCGCCAGCAGCTTTACTAGCGGGATCACAGATACGCAGTATTTT.

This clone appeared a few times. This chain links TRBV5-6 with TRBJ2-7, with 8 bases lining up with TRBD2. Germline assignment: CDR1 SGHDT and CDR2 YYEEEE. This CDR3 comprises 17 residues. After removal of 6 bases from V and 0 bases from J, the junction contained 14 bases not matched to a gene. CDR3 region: CASTNGPSGGLSYEQYF. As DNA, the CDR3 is TGTGCCAGCACCAACGGCCCCAGCGGGGGCCTCTCCTACGAGCAGTACTTC.

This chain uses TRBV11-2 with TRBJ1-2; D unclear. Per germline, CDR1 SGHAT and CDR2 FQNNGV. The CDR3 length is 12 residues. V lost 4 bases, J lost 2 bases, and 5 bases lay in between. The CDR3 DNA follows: TGTGCCAGCAGCTCCTTGAACTATGGCTACACCTTC. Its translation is CASSSLNYGYTF.